This TCR beta chain was found in a study of metastatic and nonmetastatic thyroid tumors. Prior to thyroid surgery, none of the patients had received any treatment. From the PCR reads, TCRdb re-called clones with MiXCR. The table has around 20,000 clones, 20% to 25% seen once. The CDR3 sequence is 19 residues long. Germline V gene data show CDR1 as MGHRA and CDR2 as YSYEKL. The V gene end was trimmed by 4 bases and the J gene end by 7 bases; junction bases not matched to a gene: 21. The V and J genes are TRBV4-1 and TRBJ1-4, with TRBD1 matching over 7 bases. The specimen was tumor tissue. This TCR was recovered from a female donor with papillary thyroid cancer or a benign thyroid nodule (not recorded which). Some clones in this sample may be carry-over from other donors' samples. The CDR3 DNA reads as TGCGCCAGCAGCCCACGGTTCGGTTCAACAAGACAGGGCGGTGAAAAACTGTTTTTT. Its translation is CASSPRFGSTRQGGEKLFF.